These 2 T cell receptor beta chains were all obtained from the same sample, sequenced in a study of blood T cells in healthy people across ages. The second PCR ran about 6 to 11 cycles with a sample-barcoded 5' primer and J-beta primers. TCRdb reanalysed the 5' RACE reads using MiXCR and keeps one entry per CDR3 protein. The sample records around 2 million distinct CDR3 sequences, 35% to 50% being singletons. Sequenced sample: blood. These receptors all stem from a human donor in good health.

This rearrangement joins TRBV12-3 or TRBV12-4 to TRBJ2-3; 12 nucleotides line up with TRBD2. The ends lost 6 bases at V and 0 bases at J; junction bases unmatched: 13. This CDR3 is 19 amino acids long. This CDR3 is CASRQGLAGTTFSTDTQYF. Here the CDR3 DNA reads TGTGCCAGCAGACAAGGACTAGCGGGGACTACCTTTAGCACAGATACGCAGTATTTT.

This clonotype occurred a few times. The chain couples TRBV4-3 to TRBJ1-4; no clear D. The CDR3 is made up of 14 amino acids. Looked up from germline, CDR1 is LGHNA and CDR2 is YSLEER. The V and J ends lost 5 bases and 7 bases respectively, with 14 bases between them. The CDR3: CASSMERLGEKLFF. As DNA, the CDR3 is TGCGCCAGCAGCATGGAGCGCCTGGGTGAAAAACTGTTTTTT.